Each of the 32 T cell receptor beta chains below was sequenced from the same sample in a study of cytomegalovirus exposure and HLA in healthy donors. The PCR contained 60 Vbeta and 13 Jbeta primers. The protocol was immunoSEQ multiplex PCR, while the TCRdb copy is restricted to in-frame clones and leaves out a portion. Seen here are some 140,000 clones, around 63% observed once, and the top ten hold approximately 1.6%. Source material: PBMCs. Receptor source: a human donor in good health.

The chain carries TRBV9 and TRBJ2-1; TRBD2 aligns across 8 bases. The CDR3 length is 15 residues. Germline CDR1 SGDLS, CDR2 YYNGEE. V gave up 3 bases and J gave up 3 bases; unmatched junction bases: 5. In nucleotides, the CDR3 is TGTGCCAGCAGCGGGAGGAGCGGGAGCTACAATGAGCAGTTCTTC. This gives the protein CASSGRSGSYNEQFF.

This clone was seen more than once but under ten times. This chain uses TRBV5-1 with TRBJ2-3; D possibly corresponds to TRBD2 (6 bases). Germline lookup yields CDR1 SGHRS and CDR2 YFSETQ. CDR3 length: 13 amino acids. The V and J ends lost 4 bases and 1 base respectively, with 7 bases between them. CDR3 sequence: CASSTGGTDTQYF. CDR3 sequence (DNA): TGCGCCAGCAGCACGGGGGGCACAGATACGCAGTATTTT.

Regarding this clone: Its ends do not fully match the called genes, so a read error is possible. The chain links TRBV7-7 to TRBJ1-5, with D possibly being TRBD1 (6 bases). Germline values: CDR1 SSHAT, CDR2 FNYEAQ (reference sequence). The CDR3 contains 16 residues. The CDR3 DNA follows: TGTGCTAGCAGCTTAGTCGGGACAAGTACCAATCAGCCCCAGCATTTT. It specifies CASSLVGTSTNQPQHF.

This clone was found a few times. The chain couples TRBV28 to TRBJ1-1; maybe TRBD1 (5 bases). Per germline, CDR1 MDHEN and CDR2 SYDVKM. Trimming left V 4 bases short and J 3 bases short, with 9 bases between. The CDR3 contains 13 residues. The CDR3: CASSWTGDTEAFF. The DNA of the CDR3 is TGTGCCAGCAGTTGGACGGGGGACACTGAAGCTTTCTTT.

Only one count was recorded for this clone. This chain uses TRBV9 with TRBJ2-5; maybe TRBD1 (5 bases). The DNA end favors TRBJ2-7, so the J call may be wrong. This CDR3 is built from 14 residues. The germline V gene has CDR1 SGDLS and CDR2 YYNGEE. The CDR3 region has the DNA TGTGCCAGCAGCCCATCCCCCCAGGGCTACGAGCAGTACTTC. Translated, it gives CASSPSPQGYEQYF.

The V gene is TRBV11-2, the J gene TRBJ1-1; 9 nucleotides agree with TRBD1. CDR1 and CDR2 (germline): SGHAT, FQNNGV. The CDR3 loop spans 16 amino acids. The V segment lost 5 bases and the J segment 1 base; nucleotides outside the gene matches: 8. The CDR3 reads CASSTITTGGNTEAFF. The DNA of the CDR3 is TGTGCCAGCAGCACCATAACGACAGGGGGGAACACTGAAGCTTTCTTT.

This chain uses TRBV28 with TRBJ1-1, with 9 positions matching TRBD1. The germline CDR1 and CDR2 sequences are MDHEN and SYDVKM. The junction had 8 bases not matched to a gene; V was cut back by 2 bases and J by 4 bases. The CDR3 has 16 residues. The CDR3 sequence: CASSLLTGGSTTEAFF. In DNA, the CDR3 is TGTGCCAGCAGTTTACTCACAGGGGGCTCGACCACTGAAGCTTTCTTT.

V and J are TRBV11-2 and TRBJ2-7, with 10 bases fitting TRBD2. With V trimmed by 4 bases and J by 0 bases, 15 bases remained unmatched. CDR1 and CDR2 (germline): SGHAT, FQNNGV. The length of the CDR3 is 19 residues. In DNA, the CDR3 is TGTGCCAGCAGCTATGTAGCGGGAGGTTTGAGACCGAGCTCCTACGAGCAGTACTTC. This translates into CASSYVAGGLRPSSYEQYF.

V gene TRBV18 combines with J gene TRBJ2-1; D not resolved. Germline assignment: CDR1 KGHSH and CDR2 LQKENI. The V end lost 2 bases, the J end lost 0 bases, and 8 bases lay between the germline ends. The CDR3 runs 15 residues. CDR3 residues: CASSPNSLSYNEQFF. The DNA of the CDR3 is TGTGCCAGCTCACCAAATAGCCTCTCCTACAATGAGCAGTTCTTC.

J is TRBJ1-1 and V is TRBV6-5, with TRBD1 identical over 7 bases. Germline V CDR1 and CDR2: MNHEY, SVGAGI. The CDR3 is made up of 15 amino acids. The trim removed 4 bases at V and 0 bases at J, leaving 5 bases unmatched. The CDR3 loop is CASSWDRKVNTEAFF. CDR3 sequence (DNA): TGTGCCAGCAGTTGGGACAGAAAAGTGAACACTGAAGCTTTCTTT.

V is TRBV29-1 and J is TRBJ2-5, with D unclear. Germline CDR1 and CDR2: SQVTM and ANQGSEA. V lost 3 bases and J 3 bases, leaving 11 bases between the germline ends. The CDR3 sequence is 13 residues long. This chain's CDR3 is CSVEAGGKETQYF. The CDR3 bases are TGCAGCGTTGAGGCCGGCGGAAAAGAGACCCAGTACTTC. The full variable domain, its missing parts supplied by reference TRBV29-1 and TRBJ2-5, is SAVISQKPSRDICQRGTSLTIQCQVDSQVTMMFWYRQQPGQSLTLIATANQGSEATYESGFVIDKFPISRPNLTFSTLTVSNMSPEDSSIYLCSVEAGGKETQYFGPGTRLLVL.

J is TRBJ1-1 and V is TRBV7-2; 8 positions match TRBD1. This CDR3 comprises 14 residues. Germline V gene lookup returns CDR1 SGHTA and CDR2 FQGNSA. Trimming removed 5 bases from V and 7 bases from J; junction bases left unmatched: 9. CDR3 loop: CASSPSAGQVEAFF. DNA of the CDR3: TGTGCCAGCAGCCCATCCGCGGGACAGGTTGAAGCTTTCTTT.

This clone appeared a few times. The rearrangement joins TRBV6-5 to TRBJ2-3, with 12 positions matching TRBD2. The germline gives CDR1 MNHEY, CDR2 SVGAGI. Unmatched junction bases numbered 12, after V lost 11 bases and J lost 6 bases. This CDR3 contains 15 residues. CDR3 DNA: TGTGCCCATCAGCTGACTAGCGGGAGTAGCGATACGCAGTATTTT. Protein product: CAHQLTSGSSDTQYF.

The CDR3 region is CASSQSSGGRGEKLFF. The CDR3 bases are TGCGCCAGCAGTCAATCTTCAGGGGGTAGGGGTGAAAAACTGTTTTTT. The chain carries TRBV23-1 and TRBJ1-4; 7 bases are shared with TRBD1. TRBV23-1 is designated an ORF whose function remains uncertain. CDR3 length: 16 residues. Unmatched junction bases numbered 8, after V lost 0 bases and J lost 7 bases.

A few counts support this clone. The CDR3 nucleotides read TGTGCCAGCAGCGTAGGAACTAGAGTAGAGACCCAGTACTTC. This codes for CASSVGTRVETQYF. The V call is TRBV9, the J call TRBJ2-5, with D perhaps matching TRBD2 (5 bases). This CDR3 is 14 amino acids long. The germline CDR1 and CDR2 sequences are SGDLS and YYNGEE. Between the trimmed V and J ends, which lost 0 bases and 4 bases, there was a span of 10 bases.

The J gene is TRBJ2-7, the V gene TRBV4-2; weak D call: TRBD2 (6 bases). The CDR3 is made up of 16 amino acids. Germline lookup yields CDR1 LGHNA and CDR2 YNFKEQ. The V and J ends lost 1 base and 2 bases respectively, with 15 bases between them. The CDR3 loop is CASSQGEGTPAYEQYF. The CDR3 DNA reads as TGTGCCAGCAGCCAAGGAGAAGGGACTCCGGCCTACGAGCAGTACTTC.

This clone turned up a few times. V and J are TRBV10-1 and TRBJ2-1; TRBD2 matches at 11 bases. Germline CDR1 WNHNN, CDR2 SYGVQD (reference sequence). Unmatched junction bases numbered 4, after V lost 9 bases and J lost 6 bases. The CDR3 has 13 residues. CDR3 in DNA: TGCGCCAGTGGGACTAGCGGCCCCAATGAGCAGTTCTTC. Its translation is CASGTSGPNEQFF.

This chain uses TRBV28 with TRBJ1-1; D may be TRBD1 (6 bases). The CDR3 loop spans 14 amino acids. V lost 7 bases and J lost 6, with 18 bases in between. CDR1 and CDR2 (germline): MDHEN, SYDVKM. DNA for the CDR3: TGTGCCAGCACCCCCCGGCGGGGGCTCCCTGAAGCTTTCTTT. It specifies CASTPRRGLPEAFF.

The chain joins TRBV28 to TRBJ2-1, with 9 bases fitting TRBD1. The CDR3 runs to 14 residues. V trimming: 3 bases; J trimming: 9 bases; junction bases outside the gene matches: 6. Germline CDR1 is MDHEN and CDR2 is SYDVKM. This CDR3 is CASSFGTGYTEQFF. The CDR3 DNA reads as TGTGCCAGCAGTTTTGGGACAGGGTATACTGAGCAGTTCTTC.

This clone was detected only once. The gene calls are TRBV11-3 and TRBJ2-7; D might be TRBD1 (5 bases). Trimming pared 3 bases from V and 4 bases from J, leaving 16 bases between. Germline assignment: CDR1 SGHNT and CDR2 YENEEA. The CDR3 covers 15 residues. CDR3 DNA: TGTGCCAGCAGCTTTGATCGTAAAGGGGTATACGAGCAGTACTTC. As protein: CASSFDRKGVYEQYF.

Comments on this clone: Relative to the germline gene, one junction end is altered; a read error may explain this. The V and J genes are TRBV2 and TRBJ1-3; D gene uncertain. Per the germline V gene, CDR1 is SNHLY and CDR2 is FYNNEI. The CDR3 sequence is 11 residues long. In DNA form, the CDR3 reads TGTGCCAGCTCCAGCGGAAACGCCATATATTTT. Translated: CASSSGNAIYF.

The chain links TRBV21-1 to TRBJ2-5; no DNA check was done on the table's D call, TRBD2. TRBV21-1 is a recognized pseudogene. This CDR3 spans 12 amino acids. The CDR3 loop reads CAKFGPKETQYF. Here the CDR3 DNA reads TGTGCCAAATTCGGTCCCAAAGAGACCCAGTACTTC.

The chain recombines TRBV18 with TRBJ2-1, with 8 bases aligning to TRBD2. The CDR3 runs to 16 residues. The ends lost 6 bases at V and 7 bases at J; junction bases unmatched: 14. Germline CDR1 reads KGHSH; CDR2 reads LQKENI. In DNA, the CDR3 is TGTGCCAGCTCTCATCCTTGGGGCGGGAGGCTTAATGAGCAGTTCTTC. This translates into CASSHPWGGRLNEQFF.

J is TRBJ2-1 and V is TRBV5-8; D may be TRBD2 (5 bases). Trimming cost V 4 bases and J 3 bases, with 14 bases left between them. This CDR3 spans 15 amino acids. From germline, CDR1 is SGHTS and CDR2 YDEGEE. The CDR3 loop is CASSPREFIYNEQFF. The CDR3 nucleotides are TGTGCCAGCAGCCCGAGGGAGTTTATCTACAATGAGCAGTTCTTC.

The rearrangement joins TRBV27 to TRBJ1-1, with TRBD1 identical over 7 bases. V dropped 6 bases and J dropped 4; count of bases not matched to a gene: 17. Per the germline V gene, CDR1 is MNHEY and CDR2 is SMNVEV (reference sequence). The CDR3 is made up of 17 amino acids. The CDR3 loop is CASSSLRAGGVGTEAFF. CDR3 nucleotides: TGTGCCAGCAGCTCATTGAGGGCAGGGGGTGTAGGCACTGAAGCTTTCTTT.

The chain couples TRBV9 to TRBJ1-2; D is uncertain. Between the trimmed V and J ends, which lost 4 bases and 5 bases, there was a span of 21 bases. This CDR3 is 16 amino acids long. Germline V CDR1 and CDR2: SGDLS, YYNGEE. In DNA, the CDR3 is TGTGCCAGCAGCCCCACCCCTCCGCAGGTTGGGTATGGCTACACCTTC. It encodes CASSPTPPQVGYGYTF.

This sequence joins TRBV27 and TRBJ2-5; D possibly corresponds to TRBD2 (5 bases). V dropped 8 bases and J dropped 5 bases, with 30 bases sitting between them. The germline V gene encodes CDR1 MNHEY and CDR2 SMNVEV (reference sequence). The CDR3 has 18 amino acids. CDR3 amino acids: CASQVVLNRVPRRETQYF. CDR3 sequence (DNA): TGTGCCAGCCAAGTCGTTCTTAACCGGGTCCCGAGGAGGGAGACCCAGTACTTC.

The chain has TRBV28 and TRBJ1-3; weak D call: TRBD1 (5 bases). CDR3 length equals 15 residues. The V and J ends lost 6 bases and 4 bases respectively, with 16 bases between them. Germline V gene sequence: CDR1 MDHEN, CDR2 SYDVKM. CDR3 sequence: CASRPPEGAGNTIYF. The CDR3 nucleotides read TGTGCCAGCAGGCCCCCGGAAGGGGCAGGAAACACCATATATTTT.

The rearrangement uses TRBV7-2 and TRBJ2-7; D possibly corresponds to TRBD1 (6 bases). The CDR3 sequence is 17 residues long. Germline-derived CDR1 and CDR2 are SGHTA and FQGNSA. V shed 2 bases and J shed 2 bases, with 19 bases lying between them. This CDR3 is CASSLTQTPGHPYEQYF. CDR3 DNA: TGTGCCAGCAGCTTAACCCAAACACCGGGACACCCCTACGAGCAGTACTTC.

This chain uses TRBV28 with TRBJ2-1; TRBD1 matches 8 bases. Germline CDR1 is MDHEN and CDR2 is SYDVKM. Germline trimming cut 2 bases from V and 6 bases from J; bases unmatched to any gene: 6. This CDR3 spans 15 amino acids. CDR3 loop: CASSLDRGFINEQFF. In nucleotides, the CDR3 is TGTGCCAGCAGTTTAGACAGGGGATTCATCAATGAGCAGTTCTTC.

In the case of this clone: The germline gene is not matched at one end of the junction; a read error may be the cause. The V and J genes are TRBV11-2 and TRBJ2-1; D perhaps matches TRBD2 (6 bases). This CDR3 spans 16 amino acids. CDR1 SGHAT and CDR2 FQNNGV come from the germline V gene. This CDR3 is CASGLEGRSSYNEQFF. CDR3 coding DNA: TGTGCCAGCGGCTTAGAGGGGAGGAGCTCCTACAATGAGCAGTTCTTC.

The chain is built from TRBV6-5 and TRBJ2-7; TRBD2 aligns across 7 bases. Trimming at V came to 4 bases and at J to 5 bases, leaving 11 bases not matched to a gene. This CDR3 contains 15 residues. Germline CDR1 reads MNHEY; CDR2 reads SVGAGI. Here the CDR3 DNA reads TGTGCCAGCAGTTCCGGCGGGAGACCGGCCGACGAGCAGTACTTC. Amino acid sequence: CASSSGGRPADEQYF.